This passage covers 27 T cell receptor beta chains from one sample sequenced in a study. TCRdb passed the 5' RACE reads through MiXCR, listing each CDR3 protein once. Here the sample spans over 50,000 distinct CDR3 sequences, just under 30% being singletons. Input material: tumor-infiltrating naive CD4+ T cells sorted from the breast tumor. Indicated subset: naive CD4+ T cells, CD4+CD45RA+CD25-. All receptors come from a female donor with breast cancer.

V usage is TRBV6-5 and J usage is TRBJ1-2; D might be TRBD1 (6 bases). Germline-derived CDR1 and CDR2 are MNHEY and SVGAGI. This CDR3 spans 14 amino acids. Trimming removed 7 bases at V and 4 bases at J, with 16 bases between. This chain's CDR3 is CASTRKTGIYGYTF. The CDR3 DNA reads TGTGCCAGCACCAGAAAAACAGGGATCTATGGCTACACCTTC.

This clonotype was seen repeatedly, ten times or more. V usage is TRBV6-2 or TRBV6-3 and J usage is TRBJ2-3; D unclear. The ends were cut back, 9 bases at V and 0 bases at J, with 7 bases in the middle. The length of the CDR3 is 12 residues. Per the germline V gene, CDR1 is MNHEY and CDR2 is SVGEGT. The CDR3 coding sequence is TGTGCCAGTCTCGCTAGCACAGATACGCAGTATTTT. Amino acid sequence: CASLASTDTQYF.

This clonotype came up many times. The rearrangement joins TRBV5-6 to TRBJ2-1; no clear D gene. Trimming left V 1 base short and J 4 bases short, with 6 bases between. The CDR3 has 13 residues. Germline CDR1 SGHDT, CDR2 YYEEEE. CDR3 in DNA: TGTGCCAGCAGCTTGTTGACTTACAATGAGCAGTTCTTC. Amino acid sequence: CASSLLTYNEQFF.

The chain is built from TRBV5-1 and TRBJ2-2, with D perhaps matching TRBD2 (6 bases). CDR1 and CDR2 (germline): SGHRS, YFSETQ. Trimming took 3 bases from V and 1 from J, leaving 13 bases between them. This CDR3 is 16 amino acids long. CDR3 nucleotides: TGCGCCAGCAGCTCGGTACTAGCTGTGAACACCGGGGAGCTGTTTTTT. It encodes CASSSVLAVNTGELFF.

This clonotype was counted a few times. The J gene is TRBJ2-5, the V gene TRBV2; 7 bases are shared with TRBD1. V lost 4 bases, J lost 2 bases, and 7 bases stayed unmatched. There are 15 residues in the CDR3. In germline, CDR1 is SNHLY, CDR2 FYNNEI. The CDR3 here is CASSVGQIFQETQYF. The CDR3 DNA follows: TGTGCCAGCAGTGTGGGACAGATCTTTCAAGAGACCCAGTACTTC.

CDR3 protein: CASSSGEVTQYF. The CDR3 region has the DNA TGTGCCAGCAGCTCAGGGGAAGTTACGCAGTATTTT. The chain employs TRBV7-2 and TRBJ2-3, with D perhaps matching TRBD1 (6 bases). This CDR3 has 12 amino acids. Trimming cost V 4 bases and J 8 bases, with 10 bases left between them. Looked up from germline, CDR1 is SGHTA and CDR2 is FQGNSA.

In its sample, this clonotype was seen a few times. The V gene is TRBV25-1, the J gene TRBJ1-5; no clear D. The CDR3 totals 18 residues. Germline loops: CDR1 MGHDK, CDR2 SYGVNS. Trimming took off 6 bases at V and 0 bases at J, with 21 bases between the two ends. In nucleotides, the CDR3 is TGTGCCAGCAGCTCCAGCGGGGTAGGTTCGTATAGCAATCAGCCCCAGCATTTT. Its protein product is CASSSSGVGSYSNQPQHF. The variable domain in full, completed from reference TRBV25-1 and TRBJ1-5, reads EADIYQTPRYLVIGTGKKITLECSQTMGHDKMYWYQQDPGMELHLIHYSYGVNSTEKGDLSSESTVSRIRTEHFPLTLESARPSHTSQYLCASSSSGVGSYSNQPQHFGDGTRLSIL.

Note on this clonotype: The conserved closing phenylalanine or tryptophan is absent in this CDR3, likely reflecting a read error. For the CDR3, the DNA is TGTGCCAGCAGCCCGAGGACAGGCGAAGCTTTCCTT. It encodes CASSPRTGEAFL. The chain has TRBV12-3 or TRBV12-4 and TRBJ1-1, with 7 bases matching TRBD1. Germline trimming cut 6 bases from V and 8 bases from J; bases unmatched to any gene: 6. The CDR3 runs to 12 residues.

The chain is built from TRBV5-1 and TRBJ2-3; D unresolved. The length of the CDR3 is 16 residues. V was cut by 0 bases and J by 8 bases, with 19 bases left in between. The germline CDR1 and CDR2 sequences are SGHRS and YFSETQ. The CDR3, as DNA: TGCGCCAGCAGCTTGGGATCCAGCACTCCCCTAGTTACGCAGTATTTT. This codes for CASSLGSSTPLVTQYF.

This clonotype was detected ten times or more. The chain carries TRBV29-1 and TRBJ2-5; tentative D call: TRBD1 (6 bases). V was pared by 6 bases and J by 4 bases, with 12 bases between. The CDR3 has 12 amino acids. The germline V gene encodes CDR1 SQVTM and CDR2 ANQGSEA. This chain's CDR3 is CSVPRGRETQYF. The CDR3 DNA follows: TGCAGCGTGCCCAGGGGTCGAGAGACCCAGTACTTC. The full variable domain, completed using reference TRBV29-1 and TRBJ2-5, is SAVISQKPSRDICQRGTSLTIQCQVDSQVTMMFWYRQQPGQSLTLIATANQGSEATYESGFVIDKFPISRPNLTFSTLTVSNMSPEDSSIYLCSVPRGRETQYFGPGTRLLVL.

In its sample, this clonotype was seen a few times. The DNA of the CDR3 is TGCAGTGCTAGGCCCCGGGACAGGAGCACAGATACGCAGTATTTT. Protein: CSARPRDRSTDTQYF. The chain couples TRBV20-1 to TRBJ2-3; 8 positions match TRBD1. CDR3 length: 15 amino acids. CDR1 is DFQATT, CDR2 SNEGSKA, per germline (reference sequence). The V gene end was trimmed by 3 bases and the J gene end by 0 bases; junction bases not matched to a gene: 5.

This clonotype was recorded many times. V is TRBV20-1 and J is TRBJ1-1; TRBD1 matches at 9 bases. The CDR3 covers 13 residues. Germline assignment: CDR1 DFQATT and CDR2 SNEGSKA (reference sequence). J was trimmed by 7 bases and V by 3 bases; bases with no gene match: 6. In DNA form, the CDR3 reads TGCAGTGCTAGGCACAGGGGGCGGGGTGAAGCTTTCTTT. Translating gives CSARHRGRGEAFF.

In this sample, this clonotype turned up a few times. The chain recombines TRBV20-1 with TRBJ1-1; TRBD1 is a possible D gene (5 bases). Germline assignment: CDR1 DFQATT and CDR2 SNEGSKA (reference sequence). CDR3 length: 13 amino acids. V lost 3 bases and J 4 bases, leaving 12 bases between the germline ends. The CDR3 DNA reads TGCAGTGCTAGTCGGGGCAGGGCCACTGAAGCTTTCTTT. Translating gives CSASRGRATEAFF.

The rearrangement links TRBV12-3 or TRBV12-4 to TRBJ2-7, with 10 bases matching TRBD2. There are 13 residues in the CDR3. V shed 4 bases, J shed 6 bases, and the junction held 3 bases outside the gene matches. The CDR3 DNA follows: TGTGCCAGCAGTTGGGGGACTAGCGCCGAGCAGTACTTC. This sequence encodes CASSWGTSAEQYF.

A remark on this clonotype: This sequence may be a read error, since a much larger clone differs from it by one base. This rearrangement joins TRBV7-8 to TRBJ1-1; D gene ambiguous. From germline, CDR1 is SGHVS and CDR2 FQNEAQ. The CDR3 is 14 amino acids. The CDR3 coding sequence is TGTGCCAGCAGCTTAGGAACAAGGAACACTGGAGCTTTCTTT. It translates to CASSLGTRNTGAFF.

This clonotype has only a few counts. This chain connects TRBV10-3 to TRBJ2-5, with 8 bases aligning to TRBD1. Germline assignment: CDR1 ENHRY and CDR2 SYGVKD. This CDR3 has 17 amino acids. V was pared by 3 bases and J by 4 bases, with 13 bases of the junction left unmatched. DNA for the CDR3: TGTGCCATCAGTGAATCAGGGGGCGAAGTTCGAGGAGAGACCCAGTACTTC. It encodes CAISESGGEVRGETQYF.

V gene TRBV28 combines with J gene TRBJ2-5; D gene ambiguous. V lost 5 bases and J 5 bases, leaving 21 bases between the germline ends. This CDR3 is 16 amino acids long. Germline CDR1 and CDR2: MDHEN and SYDVKM. This CDR3 reads CASSPPSTIRRETQYF. The DNA for the CDR3 is TGTGCCAGCAGTCCACCCTCCACCATTCGAAGGGAGACCCAGTACTTC.

The chain recombines TRBV25-1 with TRBJ2-5; TRBD1 aligns across 7 bases. The CDR3 runs 16 residues. Trimming took 1 base from V and 5 from J; bases not matched to a gene: 10. Germline CDR1 and CDR2: MGHDK and SYGVNS. CDR3 bases: TGTGCCAGCAGTGAATTAGAAAGGGGGCAGCGGGAGACCCAGTACTTC. This translates into CASSELERGQRETQYF.

This clonotype was picked up a small number of times. The chain uses TRBV5-5 and TRBJ2-2, with D perhaps matching TRBD1 (5 bases). Trimming stripped 4 bases from V and 3 bases from J, with 10 bases between. CDR1 is SGHKS, CDR2 YYEKEE, per germline (reference sequence). The CDR3 runs 14 residues. CDR3 DNA: TGTGCCAGCAGCCTAGACAGTTACACCGGGGAGCTGTTTTTT. As protein: CASSLDSYTGELFF.

As regards this clonotype: Its ends do not fully match the called genes, so a read error is possible. The chain links TRBV28 to TRBJ2-5, with D maybe TRBD2 (6 bases). From germline, CDR1 is MDHEN and CDR2 SYDVKM. The CDR3 has 14 residues. The CDR3 protein is CASSLSLAEEIQYF. Here the CDR3 DNA reads TGTGCCAGCAGTTTAAGCTTAGCGGAAGAGATCCAGTACTTC.

The table lists this clonotype with a few counts. J is TRBJ2-3 and V is TRBV6-1; 13 bases match TRBD2. Germline trimming cut 7 bases from V and 3 bases from J; bases unmatched to any gene: 10. The germline CDR1 and CDR2 sequences are MNHNS and SASEGT. The CDR3 is 17 residues long. The CDR3 DNA follows: TGTGCCAGCATTTTGACTAGCGGGGGGTCGGGGACAGATACGCAGTATTTT. This sequence encodes CASILTSGGSGTDTQYF.

The chain couples TRBV20-1 to TRBJ2-7; no clear D gene. Germline CDR1 is DFQATT and CDR2 is SNEGSKA (reference sequence). The CDR3 extends over 14 amino acids. Deletions cut 5 bases from V and 4 bases from J, with 18 bases between. CDR3 in DNA: TGCAGTGCTGACCTTGGCAGGAAAGGATACGAGCAGTACTTC. It translates to CSADLGRKGYEQYF.

This clonotype was counted a few times. This sequence joins TRBV15 and TRBJ1-2; 9 positions match TRBD1. The junction had 6 bases not matched to a gene; V was cut back by 3 bases and J by 7 bases. CDR1 and CDR2 (germline): LNHNV, YYDKDF (reference sequence). The CDR3 spans 14 residues. CDR3 in DNA: TGTGCCACCAGCAGGCGGGACAGGGAGGTTGGCTACACCTTC. Translated, it gives CATSRRDREVGYTF.

In this sample, this clonotype turned up many times. The chain has TRBV20-1 and TRBJ1-2; 7 bases align to TRBD1. V was pared by 2 bases and J by 5 bases, with 11 bases of the junction left unmatched. The CDR3 consists of 15 residues. The germline CDR1 and CDR2 sequences are DFQATT and SNEGSKA (reference sequence). The CDR3 loop reads CSARPETGVGYGYTF. The CDR3 nucleotides are TGCAGTGCTAGACCTGAAACAGGGGTGGGGTATGGCTACACCTTC.

The CDR3 loop reads CASSLEGQDTGELFF. The CDR3 region has the DNA TGCGCCAGCAGCTTGGAGGGGCAGGACACCGGGGAGCTGTTTTTT. The rearrangement joins TRBV5-1 to TRBJ2-2; TRBD1 is a possible D gene (5 bases). V lost 0 bases to trimming and J lost 3 bases, with 9 bases between them. Germline-derived CDR1 and CDR2 are SGHRS and YFSETQ. The CDR3 spans 15 residues.

This clonotype was observed many times. The junction differs from germline at one of its ends, possibly a read error. The chain links TRBV4-1 to TRBJ2-5; 10 bases align to TRBD1. The V gene's germline CDR1 is MGHRA and CDR2 YSYEKL. The CDR3 has 13 residues. The CDR3 region has the DNA TGCGCCAGCAGCCAACCGGGACAGGGGCCATTGAACTTC. Encoded protein: CASSQPGQGPLNF.

The chain joins TRBV6-5 to TRBJ2-2; D remains ambiguous. Per germline, CDR1 MNHEY and CDR2 SVGAGI. V gave up 6 bases and J gave up 7 bases, with 15 bases separating them. The CDR3 spans 14 residues. The CDR3 DNA follows: TGTGCCAGCAGATTACAGCACGGTGGCGGGGAGCTGTTTTTT. Residues: CASRLQHGGGELFF.